This entry features one T cell receptor (beta chain) sequence. This clonotype was observed at least ten times. No antigen is known for it. No base quality information exists; no much larger clone differs at one position. CDR1 LNHDA and CDR2 SQIVND are derived from the germline V gene (reference sequence). V is cut by 3 bases and J by 6 bases, and the space between the germline ends is 5 bases. From its cysteine to its phenylalanine, the CDR3 spans 11 amino acids. The kept DNA is CDR3 alone, 33 bases in frame from the first base. The data are from a study of human T cells and chemical hapten exposure (TCRdb year 2021). Describing the broader study: For sensitization, 2% DPC in acetone was applied to a 2 cm by 2 cm area of upper inner arm skin. Weekly therapeutic DPC doses were additionally applied to the scalp of patients throughout the approximately 24-week study period. Patch testing was done on the upper back using Finn chambers containing 0.01% DPC, and results were scored after 6 days according to International Contact Dermatitis Research Group standards. Most of the patients in the cohort were female, and the cohort covered alopecia areata with under or over 50% scalp involvement, alopecia totalis and alopecia universalis. Libraries were pooled for sequencing, and per-sample TCR yields varied mainly because of small differences in library volumes within the pool. This study followed changes in the peripheral blood TCR repertoire in vivo during primary and secondary sensitization of alopecia patients to the hapten diphenylcyclopropenone (DPC). Patient blood was sampled pre-sensitization (week 0) and at 2, 6 and about 24 weeks after DPC sensitization. Blood for TCR sequencing was provided by twenty-nine alopecia patients at one to four time points (pre-sensitization, 2, 6 and 24 weeks). What the authors observed across the whole study: Patch test score correlated positively with the number of PT1 expanded TCRs, reaching significance at thresholds 8, 16 and 32 but not at 4. Compared with pre-sensitization or healthy control sets, expanded TCRs formed significantly more large CDR3 similarity clusters, which is consistent with antigen-driven responses. No change with DPC sensitization was found in the number of TCRs above 1 in 1000 frequency, and no evidence of global repertoire structure alterations was found. After repeated subsampling, changes were observed in the strength of the expansion versus patch-test correlation and in the threshold at which the correlation became significant. Alopecia, a presumed autoimmune disease, was present in all patients, so the immune response of the patients might differ from that of healthy individuals.

What this sample's time point label stands for: pre-sensitization, week 0. The treatment or condition label here, explained by the study, means: therapeutic diphenylcyclopropenone sensitization with weekly scalp DPC. At each patch-test visit, blood was drawn before the patch test was applied. To be eligible, patients had to be aged 18 to 70, diagnosed with alopecia and judged suitable for DPC therapy, while pregnant patients were excluded. Unfractionated whole blood was collected in Tempus Blood RNA tubes, and total RNA was extracted from that blood. Preparation of the library involved RACE. This sample was sequenced with a NextSeq 500. During library preparation, unique molecular identifiers were attached to individual cDNA molecules so that TCRs could be counted in a quantitative, reproducible way. Both TCR alpha and TCR beta chains were sequenced from each blood RNA sample. For the original study's pipeline: A median of around 100,000 TCRs per sample was observed, with a range of about 23,224 to 700,000. The Decombinator software suite was used to annotate V, J and CDR3 in the TCR reads. For the PS versus PT1 abundance plots, all samples were subsampled to the same number of TCRs (28,000). Expanded TCRs were defined as absent before sensitization and observed at least eight times at the 2-week time point. TCRdb cleaned the public reads at Q25 with fastp, built clones with MiXCR and kept in-frame beta chains. Under each unique CDR3 protein, matching rows form one entry showing the most common genes and DNA. TCRdb, not the authors, supplied the V and J calls. This sample lists tens of thousands of distinct CDR3 sequences; over 8% were detected once. The top ten constitute 11% to 15% of the sample.

The V and J segments used are TRBV19 and TRBJ1-2, with no D gene named confidently. The sequenced sample was whole blood, obtained in connection with sensitization to the hapten diphenylcyclopropenone (DPC). The sequence came from a woman between 40 and 55 years old with alopecia areata. Some clones in this sample may be carry-over from other donors' samples. The CDR3 region has the sequence CASSIRHGYTF. The nucleotide sequence reads as follows: TGTGCCAGTAGTATTCGCCATGGCTACACCTTC.